This T cell receptor beta chain derives from a study of T cell repertoires in cytomegalovirus infection (dated by TCRdb to between 2018 and 2020). Describing the broader study: The peptide stimulations were aimed at well-studied HLA-B-restricted epitopes as well as recently identified HLA-C-restricted CMV epitopes, whose presentation resists viral immunomodulation. Donor HLA type was relevant to the analysis, because carriage of CMV infection together with the matching HLA type was indicated by public TCR beta signatures. General conclusions and limits of the study: The ex vivo response was dominated by HLA-C-restricted CMV-specific TCR beta clonotypes, and the single most frequent clonotype in two of eight donors was supplied by these HLA-C-restricted clonotypes. Cumulative frequency of public TCR beta family members discriminated carriers of CMV infection plus the relevant HLA type in this cohort and an independent approximately 360-donor cohort.

This specimen's treatment or condition label, per the study, means: in vitro stimulation with specific CMV peptide epitopes to enrich CMV-specific T cells. Here V drops 4 bases and J drops 0 bases, and the junction holds 6 bases not matched to any gene. From the germline V gene (reference sequence), CDR1 is LGHDT and CDR2 is YNNKEL. Spanning cysteine to phenylalanine, the CDR3 consists of 16 amino acids. The DNA shown is the 48-base CDR3, in frame from base 1. Details on this clonotype: This receptor's antigen is unknown. It has no much larger one-base neighbor in the sample; base qualities were not kept.

Sequencing used an Illumina HiSeq 1500. TCRdb reprocessing: public reads trimmed at Q25 with fastp, clones called with MiXCR, in-frame beta chains kept. Identical CDR3 protein sequences are pooled into one entry, listed with their most common genes and DNA. This sample has around 360,000 distinct CDR3 sequences in its table, and about 35% of those were observed once. Approximately 12% of the sample comes from the top ten. Sequenced material: cultured PBMCs, taken from culture after CMV antigen stimulation. The receptor was isolated from a human donor in good health (CMV status not recorded). Some clones in this sample may be carry-over from other donors' samples. The chain couples TRBV3-1 to TRBJ2-1, and TRBD2 aligns with 7 junction nucleotides. The CDR3 region: CASSPTRTSSYNEQFF. The bases read TGTGCCAGCAGCCCAACCCGGACTAGCTCCTACAATGAGCAGTTCTTC.